Shown below are 7 T cell receptor beta chains from a single sample sequenced in a study of Ad26.COV2.S vaccination and SARS-CoV-2 variants. The treatment is: 15 to 20 received Ad26.COV2.S at low or high dose, single or two shots; several received placebo; per-sample allocation not given. The samples date from day 63 after the first vaccine or placebo injection. Here immunoSEQ multiplex PCR was the method, and the copy in TCRdb shows in-frame clones only, minus some. The table has some 420,000 clones, 85% to 90% seen once. Sequenced here: peripheral blood, sampled in a trial of Ad26.COV2.S vaccine versus placebo. Receptors were obtained from a person between 18 and 60 years old who received the Ad26.COV2.S COVID-19 vaccine or a placebo.

The rearrangement links TRBV4-2 to TRBJ2-7; no clear D gene. Germline-derived CDR1 and CDR2 are LGHNA and YNFKEQ. The V end lost 5 bases, the J end lost 0 bases, and 11 bases lay between the germline ends. The CDR3 is 14 amino acids. The CDR3 coding sequence is TGTGCCAGCAGCAGTCTGAGGAGCTCCTACGAGCAGTACTTC. This encodes CASSSLRSSYEQYF.

The chain uses TRBV3-1 (or the pseudogene TRBV3-2) and TRBJ2-4, with 9 bases that match TRBD1. From germline, CDR1 is LGHDT and CDR2 YNNKEL (reference sequence). Trimming at V came to 8 bases and at J to 6 bases, leaving 5 bases not matched to a gene. The CDR3 is made up of 13 amino acids. This chain's CDR3 is CASLGTGLNIQYF. DNA for the CDR3: TGTGCCAGCTTGGGGACAGGGCTAAACATTCAGTACTTC.

The chain combines TRBV7-3 with TRBJ2-3; 8 positions agree with TRBD1. This CDR3 has 18 residues. Germline loops: CDR1 SGHTA, CDR2 FQGTGA. V lost 10 bases and J lost 1; bases outside the gene matches: 19. The CDR3 reads CAIVRSGGAFHGTDTQYF. As DNA, the CDR3 is TGTGCCATCGTCCGCTCAGGGGGCGCATTTCATGGCACAGATACGCAGTATTTT. Filled out from reference TRBV7-3 and TRBJ2-3, the complete variable domain reads GAGVSQTPSNKVTEKGKYVELRCDPISGHTALYWYRQSLGQGPEFLIYFQGTGAADDSGLPNDRFFAVRPEGSVSTLKIQRTERGDSAVYLCAIVRSGGAFHGTDTQYFGPGTRLTVL.

The chain carries TRBV5-1 and TRBJ2-1; possibly TRBD1 for D (6 bases). The CDR3 length is 15 residues. Germline V gene lookup returns CDR1 SGHRS and CDR2 YFSETQ. V was clipped by 0 bases and J by 4 bases, with 11 bases between them. The CDR3 nucleotides read TGCGCCAGCAGCTTGGGGCAGGGGCAATACAATGAGCAGTTCTTC. As protein: CASSLGQGQYNEQFF.

The rearrangement joins TRBV9 to TRBJ2-5; TRBD2 might be the D (5 bases). CDR3 length: 14 amino acids. V was clipped by 3 bases and J by 1 base, with 10 bases between them. Germline values: CDR1 SGDLS, CDR2 YYNGEE. The CDR3 region has the DNA TGTGCCAGCAGCGCAACCGGGGTCCAAGAGACCCAGTACTTC. This codes for CASSATGVQETQYF.

Only one count was recorded for this clone. The chain employs TRBV3-1 (or the pseudogene TRBV3-2) and TRBJ2-1; the D is unclear. Germline lookup yields CDR1 LGHDT and CDR2 YNNKEL (reference sequence). The CDR3 totals 15 residues. With 1 base removed from V and 1 base from J, the gap between germline ends came to 8 bases. The CDR3 protein is CASSQGWGSYNEQFF. For the CDR3, the DNA is TGTGCCAGCAGCCAAGGCTGGGGTTCCTACAATGAGCAGTTCTTC.

The chain has TRBV6-5 and TRBJ2-7; no clear D gene. With 6 bases removed from V and 3 bases from J, the gap between germline ends came to 12 bases. CDR1 and CDR2 from the germline V gene are MNHEY and SVGAGI. The CDR3 spans 13 residues. This CDR3 reads CASSGPIYYEQYF. The CDR3 nucleotides read TGTGCCAGCAGCGGCCCCATCTACTACGAGCAGTACTTC.